The 9 T cell receptor beta chains below were found in one sample sequenced in a study of persistence of HIV-infected CD4 T cells. Lysates of CMV-infected fibroblasts at approximately 9.6 ug/mL stimulated these cells. Sorting of responding CD4+ T cells relied on upregulated CD40 ligand together with CD69. These receptors lack a known antigen. Sequencing used immunoSEQ version 4 in survey mode. Sequencing was performed with immunoSEQ multiplex PCR; in TCRdb, only in-frame clones are kept and a portion is missing. Here the sample spans approximately 20,000 clones, about four fifths being singletons. The sequencing here drew on CD4+ T cells sorted from PBMCs after approximately 20-hour stimulation, taken from a patient who received antiretroviral therapy. These receptors were obtained from an adult man with HIV who was CMV-seropositive.

This clone was counted once. V gene TRBV5-8 combines with J gene TRBJ2-2; 9 nucleotides line up with TRBD2. CDR1 is SGHTS, CDR2 YDEGEE, per germline. Unmatched junction bases numbered 7, after V lost 4 bases and J lost 3 bases. The CDR3 runs to 16 residues. CDR3 residues: CASSGGGTSHTGELFF. The CDR3 DNA is TGTGCCAGCAGCGGGGGGGGGACTAGCCACACCGGGGAGCTGTTTTTT.

This clone showed up just a few times. The chain recombines TRBV12-3 or TRBV12-4 with TRBJ2-5; D not resolved. V lost 2 bases and J 5 bases, leaving 3 bases between the germline ends. The CDR3 is 11 amino acids. The CDR3 nucleotides read TGTGCCAGCAGTTTAAGGGAGACCCAGTACTTC. It is translated as CASSLRETQYF.

CDR3 amino acids: CATKQAAGNTIYF. The CDR3 DNA reads as TGTGCCACCAAACAGGCGGCTGGAAACACCATATATTTT. This chain connects TRBV6-5 to TRBJ1-3; a weak D match, TRBD1 (5 bases). The V gene's germline CDR1 is MNHEY and CDR2 SVGAGI. V shed 10 bases and J shed 2 bases, with 12 bases lying between them. The CDR3 has 13 residues.

This clone showed up just a few times. This chain's CDR3 is CSVEPFASLATDTQYF. CDR3 DNA: TGCAGCGTTGAACCCTTCGCTTCCCTGGCCACAGATACGCAGTATTTT. The rearrangement joins TRBV29-1 to TRBJ2-3, with D hard to call. The germline V gene has CDR1 SQVTM and CDR2 ANQGSEA. The CDR3 consists of 16 residues. With 2 bases removed from V and 2 bases from J, the gap between germline ends came to 17 bases.

There are a few counts of this clone. The J gene is TRBJ2-2, the V gene TRBV19, with 10 bases fitting TRBD2. Germline CDR1 reads LNHDA; CDR2 reads SQIVND (reference sequence). With 5 bases clipped from V and 4 bases from J, the junction kept 4 bases outside the gene matches. The CDR3 length is 15 residues. This CDR3 reads CASSSSGGSTGELFF. CDR3 DNA: TGTGCCAGTAGTTCTAGCGGGGGAAGCACCGGGGAGCTGTTTTTT.

The chain couples TRBV28 to TRBJ1-2; 10 bases match TRBD1. This CDR3 contains 16 residues. Germline lookup yields CDR1 MDHEN and CDR2 SYDVKM. V was pared by 5 bases and J by 4 bases, with 10 bases of the junction left unmatched. CDR3 sequence (DNA): TGTGCCAGCAGTGGCCCCGGACAGGGGGATTTCTATGGCTACACCTTC. This gives the protein CASSGPGQGDFYGYTF.

The V call is TRBV18, the J call TRBJ1-4; TRBD1 matches 9 bases. The CDR3 loop spans 13 amino acids. In germline, CDR1 is KGHSH, CDR2 LQKENI. Trimming at V came to 5 bases and at J to 7 bases, leaving 2 bases not matched to a gene. The chain's CDR3 is CASSSGQGEKLFF. The CDR3 bases are TGTGCCAGCTCATCGGGACAGGGTGAAAAACTGTTTTTT.

J is TRBJ2-1 and V is TRBV19; 7 bases are a match to TRBD2. Trimming took 5 bases from V and 6 from J; bases not matched to a gene: 7. The CDR3 has 14 amino acids. Germline V CDR1 and CDR2: LNHDA, SQIVND (reference sequence). In nucleotides, the CDR3 is TGTGCCAGTAGTCGGATGGGGGGGTCCAATGAGCAGTTCTTC. It specifies CASSRMGGSNEQFF.

This chain's CDR3 is CASSAGQNHQPQHF. The CDR3 coding sequence is TGTGCCAGCAGCGCCGGACAGAACCATCAGCCCCAGCATTTT. The chain uses TRBV6-5 and TRBJ1-5, with TRBD1 as a possible D gene (6 bases). V shed 6 bases and J shed 5 bases, with 14 bases lying between them. The CDR3 loop spans 14 amino acids. Germline lookup yields CDR1 MNHEY and CDR2 SVGAGI.